The sequence of this TCR beta chain was determined in a study of T cell responses to AZD1222 COVID-19 vaccine. Concerning this clone: As yet, its antigen is unknown.

Overall study findings and caveats: Most donors were white British, females outnumbered males, and clonal diversity was possibly underestimated. Vaccine-associated CD4 TCRs spanned spike, dominant at 160-218 and 743-854. Close to half of spike-specific TCRs reportedly recognize unmutated variant regions.

Trimming cost V 4 bases and J 5 bases, with 21 bases left between them. CDR3 length: 17 residues. In germline, CDR1 is SEHNR, CDR2 FQNEAQ (reference sequence). Generated by immunoSEQ multiplex PCR, the TCRdb table keeps only in-frame clones and is missing some. The sample has about 120,000 clones; roughly 91% are singletons. The chain recombines TRBV7-9 with TRBJ1-5, with a tentative D call TRBD1 (5 bases). This sequence originates from an adult who received the AZD1222 COVID-19 vaccine. Sequencing used peripheral blood, obtained 28 days after the second AZD1222 dose. This CDR3 reads CASSSVFPGTADQPQHF. In DNA form, the CDR3 reads TGTGCCAGCAGCTCAGTATTTCCGGGGACGGCTGATCAGCCCCAGCATTTT.